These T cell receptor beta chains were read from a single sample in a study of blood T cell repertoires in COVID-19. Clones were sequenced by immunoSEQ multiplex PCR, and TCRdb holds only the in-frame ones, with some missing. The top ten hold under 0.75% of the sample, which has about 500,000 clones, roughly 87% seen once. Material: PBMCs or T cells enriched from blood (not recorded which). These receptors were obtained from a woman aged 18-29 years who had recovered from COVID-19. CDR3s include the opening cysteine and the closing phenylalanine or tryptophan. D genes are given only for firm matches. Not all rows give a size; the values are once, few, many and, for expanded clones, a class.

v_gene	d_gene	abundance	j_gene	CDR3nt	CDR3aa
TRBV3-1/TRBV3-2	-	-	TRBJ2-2	TGTGCCAGCAGCCAAGATTCAGATGCGAACACCGGGGAGCTGTTTTTT	CASSQDSDANTGELFF
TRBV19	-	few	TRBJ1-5	TGTGCCAGTAGTATCGAGAGCAATCAGCCCCAGCATTTT	CASSIESNQPQHF
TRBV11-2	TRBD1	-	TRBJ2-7	TGTGCCAGCAGCTTCGGATCCGGGACAGGGTATCGCGAGCAGTACTTC	CASSFGSGTGYREQYF
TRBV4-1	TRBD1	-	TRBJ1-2	TGCGCCAGCAGCCCCCCGGGACAGACATATGGCTACACCTTC	CASSPPGQTYGYTF
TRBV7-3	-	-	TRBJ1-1	TGTGCCAGCAGCCGACCTTTTGTGGGAGCTGAAGCTTTCTTT	CASSRPFVGAEAFF
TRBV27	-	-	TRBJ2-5	TGTGCCAGCAGTTATAACTGGGGAGGTACAGAGACCCAGTACTTC	CASSYNWGGTETQYF
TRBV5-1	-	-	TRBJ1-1	TGCGCCAGCACCCGACAGCCGAACACTGAAGCTTTCTTT	CASTRQPNTEAFF
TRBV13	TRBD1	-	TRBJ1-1	TGTGCCAGCAGCTTAGACAGGGGGCACACTGAAGCTTTCTTT	CASSLDRGHTEAFF
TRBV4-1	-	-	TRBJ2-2	TGCGCCAGCAGCCAAGATTGGAGGGGGCAGGGACGAGCAAACACCGGGGAGCTGTTTTTT	CASSQDWRGQGRANTGELFF
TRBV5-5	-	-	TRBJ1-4	TGTGCCAGCAGACCCGGGATGGGGTTTAATGAAAAACTGTTTTTT	CASRPGMGFNEKLFF
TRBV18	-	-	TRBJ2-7	TGTGCCAGCGCGGCCCAGGGCAGCTCCTACGAGCAGTACTTC	CASAAQGSSYEQYF
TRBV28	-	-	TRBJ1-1	TGTGCCAGCAGTTTACGGGAGGCGCGGAACACTGAAGCTTTCTTT	CASSLREARNTEAFF
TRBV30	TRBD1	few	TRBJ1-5	TGTGCCTCAGGACAGGGGAGCCAGCCCCAGCATTTT	CASGQGSQPQHF
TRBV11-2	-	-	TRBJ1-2	TGTGCCAGCAGCTTCGCCGGGATCCCATTCTACACCTTC	CASSFAGIPFYTF
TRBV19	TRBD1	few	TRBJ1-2	TGTGCCAGTAGTAGGGACAGGGAGTCCTATGGCTACACCTTC	CASSRDRESYGYTF
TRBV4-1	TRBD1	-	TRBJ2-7	TGCGCCAGCAGCCAAATTTTTGGACAGGGCAGCTCCTACGAGCAGTACTTC	CASSQIFGQGSSYEQYF
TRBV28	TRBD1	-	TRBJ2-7	TGTGCCAGCAACAGGGGGCAGAAGGAGCAGTACTTC	CASNRGQKEQYF
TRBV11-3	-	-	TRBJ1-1	TGTGCCAGCAGCTTAGGTCACATGAACACTGAAGCTTTCTTT	CASSLGHMNTEAFF
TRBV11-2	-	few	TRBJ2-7	TGTGCCAGCAGCTTAGGGACAGAGCAGTACTTC	CASSLGTEQYF
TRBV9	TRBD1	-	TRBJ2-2	TGTGCCAGCAGCGGCCAAGACAGGGCGCTGTTTTTT	CASSGQDRALFF
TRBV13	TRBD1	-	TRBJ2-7	TGTGCCAGCAGCCGAGGGACAGGGTGGGAGCAGTACTTC	CASSRGTGWEQYF
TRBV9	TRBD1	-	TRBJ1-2	TGTGCCAGCAGCAGGGGACAGGGGGTCGCTGGCTACACCTTC	CASSRGQGVAGYTF
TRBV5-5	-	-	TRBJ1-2	TGTGCCAGCAGCTTGGGACGGGTGAACTATGGCTACACCTTC	CASSLGRVNYGYTF
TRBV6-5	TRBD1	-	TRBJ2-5	TGTGCCAGCAGTTACTCGACAGGGACCTTTGGAGAGACCCAGTACTTC	CASSYSTGTFGETQYF
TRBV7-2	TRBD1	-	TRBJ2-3	TGTGCCAGCAGCATACAGGGGAGTGGGATAGATACGCAGTATTTT	CASSIQGSGIDTQYF
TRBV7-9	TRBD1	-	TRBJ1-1	TGTGCCAGCAGCTTCTCCTACCCGTGGACAGGGGGCGCGGACACTGAAGCTTTCTTT	CASSFSYPWTGGADTEAFF
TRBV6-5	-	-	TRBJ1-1	TGTGCCAGCAGGTCACAGGGATTAAAAGCTTTCTTT	CASRSQGLKAFF
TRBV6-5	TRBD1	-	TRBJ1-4	TGTGCCAGCACCCGAACAGGGGGAGGTAATGAAAAACTGTTTTTT	CASTRTGGGNEKLFF
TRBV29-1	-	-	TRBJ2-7	TGCAGCGTTGTAGGCTGGGGGGCCTACGAGCAGTACTTC	CSVVGWGAYEQYF
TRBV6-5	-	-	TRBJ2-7	TGTGCCAGCAGAAACTCAGGGCTCTACGAGCAGTACTTC	CASRNSGLYEQYF
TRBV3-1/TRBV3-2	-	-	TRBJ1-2	TGTGCCAGCAGCCAAGGGGGGGGCGACTATGGCTACACCTTC	CASSQGGGDYGYTF
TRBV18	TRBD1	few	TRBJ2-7	TGTGCCAGCTCACCTACGACGGACAGGGGTGGCAACGAGCAGTACTTC	CASSPTTDRGGNEQYF
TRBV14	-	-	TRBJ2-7	TGTGCCAGCAGCCAAGAGGCAGGGTCTTCATTCGAGCAGTACTTC	CASSQEAGSSFEQYF
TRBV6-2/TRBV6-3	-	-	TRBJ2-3	TGTGCCAGCAGTTACTCTATAGCGGATACGCAGTATTTT	CASSYSIADTQYF
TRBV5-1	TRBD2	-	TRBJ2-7	TGCGCCAGCAGCTTGGGACTAGCGGGACCGTACGAGCAGTACTTC	CASSLGLAGPYEQYF
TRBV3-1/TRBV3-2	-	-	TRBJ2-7	TGTGCCAGCAGCCACGGACAGACTCCCTACGAGCAGTACTTC	CASSHGQTPYEQYF
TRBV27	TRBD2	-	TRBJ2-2	TGTGCCAGCAGTTTTTCGGCGGGGGTCCCCGGGGAGCTGTTTTTT	CASSFSAGVPGELFF
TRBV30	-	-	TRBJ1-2	TGTGCCTGGAAGGGAGGTGTCAACTATGGCTACACCTTC	CAWKGGVNYGYTF
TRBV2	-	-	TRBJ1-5	TGTGCCAGCAGTGAAGGTGGGGCGAGCAATCAGCCCCAGCATTTT	CASSEGGASNQPQHF
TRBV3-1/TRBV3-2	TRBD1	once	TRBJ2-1	TGTGCCAGCAGCCTACAGGGGGCGGACAGGCACAATGAGCAGTTCTTC	CASSLQGADRHNEQFF
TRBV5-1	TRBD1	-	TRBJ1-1	TGCGCCAGCAGCTTGCTAGACAGGGACCCTCCCGAAGCTTTCTTT	CASSLLDRDPPEAFF